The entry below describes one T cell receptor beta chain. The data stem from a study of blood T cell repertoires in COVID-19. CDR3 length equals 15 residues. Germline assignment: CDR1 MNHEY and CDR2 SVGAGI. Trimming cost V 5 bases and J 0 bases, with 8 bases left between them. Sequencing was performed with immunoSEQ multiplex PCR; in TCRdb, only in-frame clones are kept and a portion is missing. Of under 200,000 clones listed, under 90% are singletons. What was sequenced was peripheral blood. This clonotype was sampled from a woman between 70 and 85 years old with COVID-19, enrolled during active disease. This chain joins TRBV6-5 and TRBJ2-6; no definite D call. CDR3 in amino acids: CASSTTHSGANVLTF. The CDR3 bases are TGTGCCAGCAGTACCACTCACTCTGGGGCCAACGTCCTGACTTTC.